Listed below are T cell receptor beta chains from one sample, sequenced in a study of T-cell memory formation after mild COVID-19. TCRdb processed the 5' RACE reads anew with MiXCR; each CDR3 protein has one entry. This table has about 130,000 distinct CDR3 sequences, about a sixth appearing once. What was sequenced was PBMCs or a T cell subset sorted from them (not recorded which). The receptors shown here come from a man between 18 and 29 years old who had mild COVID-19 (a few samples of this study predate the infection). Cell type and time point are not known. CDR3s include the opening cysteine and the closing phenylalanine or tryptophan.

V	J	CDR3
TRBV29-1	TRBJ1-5	CSVELGINQPQHF
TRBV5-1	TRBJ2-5	CASSSPGQYQETQYF
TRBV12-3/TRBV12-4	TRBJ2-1	CASSRPGAASYNEQFF
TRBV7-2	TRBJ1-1	CASSLVPGSTEAFF
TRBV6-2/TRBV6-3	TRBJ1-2	CASSYRGAGNYGYTF
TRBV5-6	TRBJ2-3	CASSLSPRTDTQYF
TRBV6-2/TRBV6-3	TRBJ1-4	CASRVHVGGEKLFF
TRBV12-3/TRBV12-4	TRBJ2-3	CASSLMGTDTQYF
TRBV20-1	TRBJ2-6	CSASWGATNVLTF
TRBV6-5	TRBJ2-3	CASSYSRAGWRDTQYF
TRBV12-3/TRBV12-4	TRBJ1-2	CASSLKGANGYTF
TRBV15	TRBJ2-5	CATSGRVGVIQETQYF
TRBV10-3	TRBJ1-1	CAIRTRVGGEAFF
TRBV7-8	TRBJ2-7	CASSSGRDEQYF
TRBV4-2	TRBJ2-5	CASSPGRGEETQYF
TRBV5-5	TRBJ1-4	CASNRGESGEKLFF
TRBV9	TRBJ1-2	CASSPHYPGRYGYTF
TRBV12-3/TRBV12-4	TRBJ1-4	CASSSGHGGEKLFF
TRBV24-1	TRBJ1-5	CATSVRGTQPQHF
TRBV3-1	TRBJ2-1	CASSRGQTYNEQFF
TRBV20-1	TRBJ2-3	CSAIVQAGSDTQYF
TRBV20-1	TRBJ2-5	CSAPSHPTGQETQYF
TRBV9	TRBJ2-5	CASSVASGDYQETQYF
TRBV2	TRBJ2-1	CASSAGLAGLEQFF
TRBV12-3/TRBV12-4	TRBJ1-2	CASSVGPTYGYTF
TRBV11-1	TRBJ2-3	CASSAHGDTQYF
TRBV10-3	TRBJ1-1	CAITGQFNTEAFF
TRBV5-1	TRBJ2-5	CASSLWDRGLETQYF
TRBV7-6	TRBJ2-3	CASSLVGGTGEDTQYF
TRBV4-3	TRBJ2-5	CASSQDFSGGGRPQYF
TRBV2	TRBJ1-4	CASRRRGEKLFF
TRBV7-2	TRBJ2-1	CASSTGTSSNNEQFF
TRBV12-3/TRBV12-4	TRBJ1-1	CASSRGTHNTEAFF
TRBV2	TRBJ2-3	CASTPLAGATDTQYF
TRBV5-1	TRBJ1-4	CASSRDGNEKLFF
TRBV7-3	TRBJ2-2	CASSSSAGGTGELFF
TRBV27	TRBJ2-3	CASSRKTGYGDTQYF
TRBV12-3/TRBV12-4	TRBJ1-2	CASSTDRVRGYTF
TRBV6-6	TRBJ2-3	CASSYLGEDTQYF
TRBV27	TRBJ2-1	CTSSPRTSGDNEQFF
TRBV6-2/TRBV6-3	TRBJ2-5	CASHRTAETQYF
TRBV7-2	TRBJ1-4	CASSRGAVNEKLFF
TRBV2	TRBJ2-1	CASSERAGGNEQFF
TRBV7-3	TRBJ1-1	CASSLGGGMNTEAFF
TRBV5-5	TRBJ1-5	CASSPGTGGYEPQHF